These 3 T cell receptor beta chains originate from one sample sequenced in a study of beta chain features in type 1 diabetes. Overall study findings and caveats: TCRB CDR3s from Type 1 diabetes patients were moderately but significantly shorter in all four CD4+ subsets.

No antigen is known for these receptors. The study reverse transcribed the entire isolated RNA, so it sequenced expressed TCRB transcripts. Measured with immunoSEQ multiplex PCR; TCRdb has only the in-frame clones, and not every one. The top ten clones hold around 0.12% of a sample with around 600,000 clones, over 10% of them seen once. The sequenced sample consisted of naive CD4+ T cells from blood. The receptor source for this set is a man younger than 45 with type 1 diabetes.

This clone was seen only a few times. This same CDR3 is encoded by further DNA sequences in the sample. The chain uses TRBV9 and TRBJ1-5; D is undetermined. The CDR3 loop spans 15 amino acids. Germline loops: CDR1 SGDLS, CDR2 YYNGEE. V lost 0 bases to trimming and J lost 0 bases, with 7 bases between them. This chain's CDR3 is CASSVDGSSNQPQHF. CDR3 DNA sequence: TGTGCCAGCAGCGTAGATGGCAGTAGCAATCAGCCCCAGCATTTT.

As concerns this clone: The sample holds other DNA sequences that translate to the same CDR3. CDR3 DNA: TGTGCCAGCAGCCCGACGGGTTCAAACACTGAAGCTTTCTTT. Protein sequence: CASSPTGSNTEAFF. This chain links TRBV7-2 with TRBJ1-1; the D is unclear. CDR3 length: 14 amino acids. From germline, CDR1 is SGHTA and CDR2 FQGNSA. Trimming pared 5 bases from V and 2 bases from J, leaving 12 bases between.

This clone has only a few counts. This sample also contains other DNA sequences that code for the same CDR3. The rearrangement links TRBV7-2 to TRBJ2-7; D gene ambiguous. Germline V gene data show CDR1 as SGHTA and CDR2 as FQGNSA. Trimming took off 5 bases at V and 0 bases at J, with 8 bases between the two ends. The CDR3 consists of 13 residues. In DNA form, the CDR3 reads TGTGCCAGCAGCCCCCCAAGCTCCTACGAGCAGTACTTC. This translates into CASSPPSSYEQYF.